The clone carrying this T cell receptor (beta chain) was observed a few times. The antigen is undetermined. Unfractionated whole blood yielded the extracted total RNA. This record belongs to a study of human T cells and chemical hapten exposure. Across the study: Per-sample TCR yield variability stemmed mainly from small pooled library volume differences. Study findings and constraints: TCRs exceeding a frequency of 1 in 1000 stayed unchanged under DPC sensitization.

J lost 5 bases, V lost 5 bases, and 5 bases had no gene match. The CDR3 sequence is 14 residues long. CDR1 is SGHDN, CDR2 FVKESK, per germline. Unique molecular identifiers were affixed to discrete cDNA molecules within the library. TCRdb processed the 5' RACE reads anew with MiXCR; each CDR3 protein has one entry. The table has 110,000 or so distinct CDR3 sequences, approximately 20% seen once. The chain combines TRBV14 with TRBJ2-4; 8 nucleotides agree with TRBD2. The TCR sequence derives from a human donor in good health. The DNA of the CDR3 is TGTGCCAGCAGCATTAGCGGGGCGCAAAACATTCAGTACTTC. It encodes CASSISGAQNIQYF.